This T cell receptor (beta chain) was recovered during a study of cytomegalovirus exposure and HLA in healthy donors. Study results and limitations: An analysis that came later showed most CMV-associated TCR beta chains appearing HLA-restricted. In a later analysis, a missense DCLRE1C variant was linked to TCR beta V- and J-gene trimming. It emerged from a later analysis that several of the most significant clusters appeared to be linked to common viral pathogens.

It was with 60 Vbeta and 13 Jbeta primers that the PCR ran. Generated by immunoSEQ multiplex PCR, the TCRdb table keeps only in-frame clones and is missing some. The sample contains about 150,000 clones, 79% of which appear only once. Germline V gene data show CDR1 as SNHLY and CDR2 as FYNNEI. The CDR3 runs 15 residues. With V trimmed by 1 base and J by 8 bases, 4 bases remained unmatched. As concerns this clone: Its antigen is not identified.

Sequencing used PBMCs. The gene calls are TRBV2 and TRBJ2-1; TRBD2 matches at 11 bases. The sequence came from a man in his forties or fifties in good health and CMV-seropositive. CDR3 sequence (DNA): TGTGCCAGCAGTGAAGGGCTAGCGGGAGGAGATGAGCAGTTCTTC. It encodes CASSEGLAGGDEQFF.